These 18 T cell receptor beta chains originate from one sample sequenced in a study of T cells in localized non-small cell lung cancer. The data were produced by immunoSEQ multiplex PCR, yet TCRdb's version contains in-frame clones alone and is incomplete. The table shows about 77,000 clones, with roughly 91% occurring only once. Sequencing used peripheral blood, obtained before any cancer treatment. The receptors come from a woman aged 40-70 years with stage I squamous cell lung carcinoma.

The chain couples TRBV7-8 to TRBJ1-2; TRBD1 might be the D (6 bases). The CDR3 length is 16 residues. CDR1 is SGHVS and CDR2 is FQNEAQ in the germline V gene. With 2 bases removed from V and 5 bases from J, the gap between germline ends came to 18 bases. The DNA for the CDR3 is TGTGCCAGCAGCTTAATGGAGACAGGAAAGTCTTATGGCTACACCTTC. It specifies CASSLMETGKSYGYTF.

The count of this clone is one. J is TRBJ1-4 and V is TRBV5-6; 8 bases line up with TRBD1. The germline CDR1 and CDR2 sequences are SGHDT and YYEEEE. The CDR3 spans 17 residues. Trimming at V came to 4 bases and at J to 1 base, leaving 9 bases not matched to a gene. This CDR3 is CASSPALTGETNEKLFF. DNA for the CDR3: TGTGCCAGCAGCCCTGCCCTGACAGGGGAAACTAATGAAAAACTGTTTTTT.

This clone came up a few times. CDR3 sequence (DNA): TGTGCCAGCAGCTTGGAAAGGACAGCCGCCGTGGGGGCTTTCTTT. This sequence encodes CASSLERTAAVGAFF. The chain combines TRBV5-4 with TRBJ1-1, with a tentative D call TRBD1 (6 bases). The ends were cut back, 0 bases at V and 11 bases at J, with 20 bases in the middle. Germline V gene data show CDR1 as SGHNT and CDR2 as YYREEE (reference sequence). This CDR3 has 15 amino acids. The variable domain in full, completed from reference TRBV5-4 and TRBJ1-1, reads ETGVTQSPTHLIKTRGQQVTLRCSSQSGHNTVSWYQQALGQGPQFIFQYYREEENGRGNFPPRFSGLQFPNYSSELNVNALELDDSALYLCASSLERTAAVGAFFGQGTRLTVV.

The CDR3 DNA sequence: TGTGCCAGCAGCTTAGCACACACCTCCTATAATTCACCCCTCCACTTT. Translating gives CASSLAHTSYNSPLHF. The rearrangement links TRBV11-2 to TRBJ1-6; D is unresolved. The length of the CDR3 is 16 residues. The ends were cut back, 1 base at V and 0 bases at J, with 7 bases in the middle. Germline-derived CDR1 and CDR2 are SGHAT and FQNNGV.

The rearrangement links TRBV9 to TRBJ2-7, with D maybe TRBD2 (6 bases). The CDR3 sequence is 15 residues long. Germline-derived CDR1 and CDR2 are SGDLS and YYNGEE. The V end lost 0 bases, the J end lost 2 bases, and 12 bases lay between the germline ends. CDR3 loop: CASSVAGDPTYEQYF. The CDR3 DNA reads TGTGCCAGCAGCGTAGCGGGGGACCCTACCTACGAGCAGTACTTC. The whole variable domain, filled in from reference TRBV9 and TRBJ2-7, reads DSGVTQTPKHLITATGQRVTLRCSPRSGDLSVYWYQQSLDQGLQFLIQYYNGEERAKGNILERFSAQQFPDLHSELNLSSLELGDSALYFCASSVAGDPTYEQYFGPGTRLTVT.

This clone occurred once. The V call is TRBV25-1, the J call TRBJ2-1; the match to TRBD1 covers 12 bases. The V gene's germline CDR1 is MGHDK and CDR2 SYGVNS. CDR3 size: 16 residues. V shed 3 bases, J shed 5 bases, and the junction held 5 bases outside the gene matches. This chain's CDR3 is CASSDRDRGPHNEQFF. CDR3 nucleotide sequence: TGTGCCAGCAGTGACCGGGACAGGGGGCCACACAATGAGCAGTTCTTC.

V usage is TRBV19 and J usage is TRBJ1-3; TRBD1 matches 9 bases. V trimming: 3 bases; J trimming: 1 base; junction bases outside the gene matches: 10. CDR3 length: 18 residues. CDR1 is LNHDA and CDR2 is SQIVND in the germline V gene (reference sequence). Here the CDR3 DNA reads TGTGCCAGTAGTATTTACGGGACAGGGTTGGGGTCTGGAAACACCATATATTTT. Translating it yields CASSIYGTGLGSGNTIYF.

This clone has only a few counts. The chain couples TRBV6-5 to TRBJ1-2; TRBD1 might be the D (6 bases). The CDR3 extends over 13 amino acids. Trimming stripped 2 bases from V and 7 bases from J, with 11 bases between. The germline gives CDR1 MNHEY, CDR2 SVGAGI. The CDR3 sequence: CASSYVGAGGYTF. For the CDR3, the DNA is TGTGCCAGCAGTTACGTGGGGGCGGGTGGCTACACCTTC.

The chain combines TRBV7-3 with TRBJ1-2; maybe TRBD1 (6 bases). Germline V gene lookup returns CDR1 SGHTA and CDR2 FQGTGA. The CDR3 loop spans 13 amino acids. V gave up 5 bases and J gave up 6 bases, with 13 bases separating them. The CDR3: CASSPGGRNGYTF. The DNA for the CDR3 is TGTGCCAGCAGCCCCGGGGGGCGGAATGGCTACACCTTC.

V and J are TRBV11-3 and TRBJ1-1; weak D call: TRBD1 (5 bases). V dropped 1 base and J dropped 1 base, with 13 bases sitting between them. Germline V gene lookup returns CDR1 SGHNT and CDR2 YENEEA. CDR3 length: 16 residues. The CDR3 is CASSLGGGGRNTEAFF. In nucleotides, the CDR3 is TGTGCCAGCAGCTTAGGCGGGGGAGGAAGGAACACTGAAGCTTTCTTT. Full variable domain (missing parts from reference TRBV11-3 and TRBJ1-1): EAGVVQSPRYKIIEKKQPVAFWCNPISGHNTLYWYLQNLGQGPELLIRYENEEAVDDSQLPKDRFSAERLKGVDSTLKIQPAELGDSAVYLCASSLGGGGRNTEAFFGQGTRLTVV.

The rearrangement uses TRBV5-4 and TRBJ2-1; D tentatively reads TRBD1 or TRBD2 (5 bases each). V dropped 0 bases and J dropped 2 bases, with 12 bases sitting between them. The CDR3 consists of 16 residues. The germline CDR1 and CDR2 sequences are SGHNT and YYREEE (reference sequence). The CDR3 coding sequence is TGTGCCAGCAGCTTGGAGGGTAGGGGAGCCTACAATGAGCAGTTCTTC. Translation: CASSLEGRGAYNEQFF.

This clone was counted once. The chain joins TRBV5-1 to TRBJ1-1; maybe TRBD1 (6 bases). Looked up from germline, CDR1 is SGHRS and CDR2 is YFSETQ. Trimming removed 0 bases from V and 3 bases from J, with 9 bases in between. The CDR3 has 14 amino acids. The CDR3 protein is CASSLDRGDTEAFF. CDR3 coding DNA: TGCGCCAGCAGCTTGGATAGGGGGGACACTGAAGCTTTCTTT.

This clone has only one observation. The germline gene is not matched at one end of the junction; a read error may be the cause. This chain links TRBV6-1 with TRBJ2-7, with D uncertain. The CDR3 sequence is 12 residues long. CDR1 and CDR2 (germline): MNHNS, SASEGT. The CDR3 reads CASSDGPRFWNF. In nucleotides, the CDR3 is TGTGCCAGCAGTGACGGGCCACGTTTCTGGAATTTC.

This clone was detected a few times. The chain joins TRBV29-1 to TRBJ1-1, with D maybe TRBD1 (5 bases). CDR1 is SQVTM, CDR2 ANQGSEA, per germline. The V end lost 5 bases, the J end lost 1 base, and 14 bases lay between the germline ends. CDR3 length: 14 residues. The CDR3 protein is CSVRRGAGNTEAFF. DNA for the CDR3: TGCAGCGTTCGGAGAGGGGCGGGGAACACTGAAGCTTTCTTT.

The rearrangement links TRBV25-1 to TRBJ2-5; TRBD2 agrees at 9 bases. CDR1 is MGHDK and CDR2 is SYGVNS in the germline V gene. This CDR3 has 14 amino acids. V shed 5 bases and J 4 bases; nucleotides not matched to a gene: 5. CDR3 region: CASSPAGGGETQYF. The CDR3, as DNA: TGTGCCAGCAGTCCAGCGGGGGGAGGAGAGACCCAGTACTTC.

The CDR3 DNA reads TGTGCCAGCAGTTTCGACAGGGCGAACACTGAAGCTTTCTTT. Amino acid sequence: CASSFDRANTEAFF. The chain uses TRBV27 and TRBJ1-1; 7 positions agree with TRBD1. The CDR3 loop spans 14 amino acids. Trimming took 3 bases from V and 1 from J; bases not matched to a gene: 2. The germline CDR1 and CDR2 sequences are MNHEY and SMNVEV (reference sequence).

This chain uses TRBV30 with TRBJ1-5; 7 positions agree with TRBD1. Germline-derived CDR1 and CDR2 are GTSNPN and SVGIG (reference sequence). The CDR3 length is 16 residues. V shed 0 bases and J 6 bases; nucleotides not matched to a gene: 11. Written as DNA, the CDR3 is TGTGCCTGGAGTGTATCGAGGACAGGCGCCACTCAGCCCCAGCATTTT. Encoded protein: CAWSVSRTGATQPQHF.

The rearrangement joins TRBV9 to TRBJ1-1; the D is unclear. The CDR3 loop spans 13 amino acids. Germline-derived CDR1 and CDR2 are SGDLS and YYNGEE. Trimming removed 5 bases at V and 0 bases at J, with 8 bases between. The CDR3, as DNA: TGTGCCAGCAGTCCAAGCCTGAACACTGAAGCTTTCTTT. Translating gives CASSPSLNTEAFF.